This T cell receptor (beta chain) was identified during a study of cytomegalovirus exposure and HLA in healthy donors. The CDR3 runs 13 residues. Looked up from germline, CDR1 is LNHDA and CDR2 is SQIVND (reference sequence). V shed 7 bases and J shed 5 bases, with 9 bases lying between them. The primer mix had 60 Vbeta and 13 Jbeta primers. The protocol was immunoSEQ multiplex PCR, while the TCRdb copy is restricted to in-frame clones and leaves out a portion. The table has some 120,000 clones, 70% to 80% seen once; the top ten hold approximately 2.4%. The chain combines TRBV19 with TRBJ1-6; no firm D call. The sequence came from a female donor in good health and CMV-seronegative. The sequencing input was PBMCs. This CDR3 is CASTQANNSPLHF. In DNA form, the CDR3 reads TGTGCCAGTACCCAGGCCAATAATTCACCCCTCCACTTT.